The rows below give T cell receptor beta chains drawn from one sample of a study of cytomegalovirus exposure and HLA in healthy donors. Sequencing used immunoSEQ multiplex PCR; TCRdb keeps in-frame clones, though not all of them. The table includes fewer than 200,000 clones, around 83% detected once. Sequencing input: PBMCs. These receptors were obtained from a middle-aged man in good health and CMV-seropositive. Each CDR3 is given with its conserved first and last residue. The order of the fields is CDR3 length, J gene, V gene, D gene, clone size, CDR3 DNA, CDR3 protein. A D gene is named only where the DNA matches it firmly. For some rows the clone size is stated as once, few or many, or as a class when expanded; others skip it.

CDR3 length: 15; J gene: TRBJ1-2; V gene: TRBV9; D gene: -; clone size: -; CDR3 DNA: TGTGCCAGCAGCGTAGAAGGGGATTTTTACTATGGCTACACCTTC; CDR3 protein: CASSVEGDFYYGYTF
CDR3 length: 13; J gene: TRBJ1-1; V gene: TRBV10-3; D gene: -; clone size: -; CDR3 DNA: TGTGCCATCAGTGAAAAGGGGGACACTGAAGCTTTCTTT; CDR3 protein: CAISEKGDTEAFF
CDR3 length: 16; J gene: TRBJ2-2; V gene: TRBV19; D gene: -; clone size: -; CDR3 DNA: TGTGCCAGTAGTATAGGGGGCAGGGAAGTCACCGGGGAGCTGTTTTTT; CDR3 protein: CASSIGGREVTGELFF
CDR3 length: 15; J gene: TRBJ2-1; V gene: TRBV7-2; D gene: TRBD2; clone size: -; CDR3 DNA: TGTGCCAGCAGCCGTCTAGCGGGGCTATACAATGAGCAGTTCTTC; CDR3 protein: CASSRLAGLYNEQFF
CDR3 length: 15; J gene: TRBJ2-7; V gene: TRBV5-8; D gene: -; clone size: -; CDR3 DNA: TGTGCCAGCATCAACCCCGGGACTGGATCCTACGAGCAGTACTTC; CDR3 protein: CASINPGTGSYEQYF
CDR3 length: 15; J gene: TRBJ2-1; V gene: TRBV5-4; D gene: TRBD2; clone size: -; CDR3 DNA: TGTGCCAGCAGCTTGGCCGGACTAGCCTCCAATGAGCAGTTCTTC; CDR3 protein: CASSLAGLASNEQFF
CDR3 length: 16; J gene: TRBJ2-7; V gene: TRBV11-2; D gene: TRBD2; clone size: few; CDR3 DNA: TGTGCCAGCAGCTTAGAGGGAGTCGGGCGGGAGGCCAAGGAGTACTTC; CDR3 protein: CASSLEGVGREAKEYF
CDR3 length: 15; J gene: TRBJ2-6; V gene: TRBV9; D gene: -; clone size: -; CDR3 DNA: TGTGCCAGCAGCCCTCGGTCAACTGGGGCCAACGTCCTGACTTTC; CDR3 protein: CASSPRSTGANVLTF
CDR3 length: 14; J gene: TRBJ1-2; V gene: TRBV30; D gene: TRBD1; clone size: once; CDR3 DNA: TGTGCCTGGAGGGGAGGACAGGGGTTCTATGGCTACACCTTC; CDR3 protein: CAWRGGQGFYGYTF
CDR3 length: 14; J gene: TRBJ2-7; V gene: TRBV15; D gene: TRBD1; clone size: -; CDR3 DNA: TGTGCCACCAGCAGACAAACAGGGGTCTACGAGCAGTACTTC; CDR3 protein: CATSRQTGVYEQYF
CDR3 length: 15; J gene: TRBJ2-1; V gene: TRBV6-4; D gene: TRBD2; clone size: -; CDR3 DNA: TGTGCCAGCAGCGCCTCTAGCGGGAGGTCCGATGAGCAGTTCTTC; CDR3 protein: CASSASSGRSDEQFF
CDR3 length: 14; J gene: TRBJ1-1; V gene: TRBV19; D gene: TRBD1; clone size: -; CDR3 DNA: TGTGCCAGTAGTATAGGTGACAGGGAGGCTGAAGCTTTCTTT; CDR3 protein: CASSIGDREAEAFF
CDR3 length: 17; J gene: TRBJ2-1; V gene: TRBV7-2; D gene: -; clone size: -; CDR3 DNA: TGTGCCAGCAGCTCTTTACAGGGGGCGGGGGGTTACAATGAGCAGTTCTTC; CDR3 protein: CASSSLQGAGGYNEQFF
CDR3 length: 13; J gene: TRBJ2-1; V gene: TRBV5-1; D gene: -; clone size: -; CDR3 DNA: TGCGCCAGCAGCCCCACTATAAACAATGAGCAGTTCTTC; CDR3 protein: CASSPTINNEQFF
CDR3 length: 14; J gene: TRBJ2-3; V gene: TRBV29-1; D gene: TRBD1; clone size: -; CDR3 DNA: TGCAGCGTTGAAGGACAGGGCATCGAGAATACGCAGTATTTT; CDR3 protein: CSVEGQGIENTQYF
CDR3 length: 13; J gene: TRBJ2-7; V gene: TRBV18; D gene: -; clone size: -; CDR3 DNA: TGTGCCAGCTCAGGCACAGGGTCCTACGAGCAGTACTTC; CDR3 protein: CASSGTGSYEQYF
CDR3 length: 14; J gene: TRBJ1-2; V gene: TRBV30; D gene: TRBD1; clone size: -; CDR3 DNA: TGTGCCTGGAGTGTACCGGGACAGGGCTATGGCTACACCTTC; CDR3 protein: CAWSVPGQGYGYTF
CDR3 length: 13; J gene: TRBJ2-5; V gene: TRBV9; D gene: -; clone size: -; CDR3 DNA: TGTGCCAGCAGCGTAAGTGAGAGGGAGACCCAGTACTTC; CDR3 protein: CASSVSERETQYF
CDR3 length: 12; J gene: TRBJ2-1; V gene: TRBV29-1; D gene: -; clone size: -; CDR3 DNA: TGCAGCGTTGGAGGTTCCTACAATGAGCAGTTCTTC; CDR3 protein: CSVGGSYNEQFF